This T cell receptor beta chain was identified in a study of early T cells in non-severe SARS-CoV-2 infection. In this sample, this clonotype turned up many times. The V gene's germline CDR1 is SGHVS and CDR2 FQNEAQ. The CDR3 spans 15 residues. V was pared by 5 bases and J by 5 bases, with 12 bases of the junction left unmatched. The protocol attached unique molecular identifiers to individual cDNA molecules. In TCRdb, the 5' RACE reads were re-called with MiXCR into one record per CDR3 protein. The top ten hold approximately 5.8% of the sample, which has some 30,000 distinct CDR3 sequences, 4.5% seen once.

This receptor was taken from an adult who was a healthcare worker with PCR-confirmed SARS-CoV-2 infection or an uninfected control (not recorded which). Material for sequencing was whole blood. The chain is built from TRBV7-8 and TRBJ2-7, with 7 positions matching TRBD1. The CDR3 sequence: CASSIRQGPSNEQYF. The CDR3 DNA is TGTGCCAGCAGCATCCGACAGGGTCCCAGCAACGAGCAGTACTTC.